These 9 T cell receptor beta chains were sequenced from one sample in a study of CD8+ T cells in alopecia areata listed by TCRdb under 2018. The library was produced with the immunoSEQ multiplex PCR assay. To provide template for TCR sequencing, every sample had RNA extracted and reverse transcribed into cDNA. TCRdb provides this immuneACCESS table in a form limited to in-frame rearrangements. Some clones are lacking; in checked studies, under half of them reflect an unresolved V gene, and why the rest are absent is not known. Within this sample are approximately 300,000 clones, with nearly 60% of them counted one time only. The top ten constitute under 2% of the sample. Read against the paper, the sample's time point label means: around 22 weeks on oral tofacitinib. In light of the paper, this sample's treatment or condition label describes: oral pan-JAK inhibitor, 5-10 mg twice daily. Source: CD4+ T cells sorted from blood, taken at week 24, from a patient treated with tofacitinib. The receptors here all came from a human donor with alopecia areata.

V usage is TRBV7-9 and J usage is TRBJ2-3; D gene unclear. Trimming removed 5 bases from V and 6 bases from J, with 9 bases in between. From germline, CDR1 is SEHNR and CDR2 FQNEAQ (reference sequence). The CDR3 covers 12 residues. The CDR3, as DNA: TGTGCCAGCAGCGTTCTAGGGGATACGCAGTATTTT. Amino acids: CASSVLGDTQYF. The variable domain in full, with the rest retrieved from reference TRBV7-9 and TRBJ2-3, is DTGVSQNPRHKITKRGQNVTFRCDPISEHNRLYWYRQTLGQGPEFLTYFQNEAQLEKSRLLSDRFSAERPKGSFSTLEIQRTEQGDSAMYLCASSVLGDTQYFGPGTRLTVL.

The chain links TRBV7-9 to TRBJ2-1, with a possible D match to TRBD2 (5 bases). CDR3 length: 14 residues. Trimming pared 6 bases from V and 14 bases from J, leaving 23 bases between. The germline V gene has CDR1 SEHNR and CDR2 FQNEAQ (reference sequence). The CDR3 sequence is CASRLGRRGGVEFF. The CDR3 nucleotides read TGTGCCAGCAGGCTAGGACGCCGGGGTGGAGTCGAGTTCTTC. Drawing the rest from reference TRBV7-9 and TRBJ2-1, the complete variable domain is DTGVSQNPRHKITKRGQNVTFRCDPISEHNRLYWYRQTLGQGPEFLTYFQNEAQLEKSRLLSDRFSAERPKGSFSTLEIQRTEQGDSAMYLCASRLGRRGGVEFFGPGTRLTVL.

The chain combines TRBV19 with TRBJ1-5; a possible D gene is TRBD1 (5 bases). Per germline, CDR1 LNHDA and CDR2 SQIVND (reference sequence). The V gene lost 5 bases and the J gene lost 4 bases, with 12 bases spanning the gap. The CDR3 is made up of 14 amino acids. The CDR3 spells CASSAGLTNQPQHF. CDR3 in DNA: TGTGCCAGTAGTGCGGGGCTTACTAATCAGCCCCAGCATTTT.

This clone was detected once. The chain is built from TRBV25-1 and TRBJ1-5; D possibly corresponds to TRBD1 (6 bases). Trimming left V 2 bases short and J 1 base short, with 15 bases between. Germline V gives CDR1 MGHDK, CDR2 SYGVNS. The CDR3 consists of 17 residues. CDR3: CASSEMGASGSNQPQHF. CDR3 DNA sequence: TGTGCCAGCAGTGAAATGGGGGCCTCGGGAAGCAATCAGCCCCAGCATTTT.

In regard to this clone: Other DNA sequences in this sample translate to the same CDR3. V and J are TRBV6-5 and TRBJ2-7; D call uncertain. This CDR3 region has 11 residues. Germline-derived CDR1 and CDR2 are MNHEY and SVGAGI. V was trimmed by 9 bases and J by 3 bases, leaving 9 bases between them. In DNA form, the CDR3 reads TGTGCCAGTTCAAAGGGCTACGAGCAGTACTTC. Translating it yields CASSKGYEQYF.

The chain couples TRBV5-1 to TRBJ1-5; tentative D call: TRBD1 (6 bases). The CDR3 is 15 amino acids. Germline V gene sequence: CDR1 SGHRS, CDR2 YFSETQ. Deletions cut 0 bases from V and 5 bases from J, with 12 bases between. CDR3 in DNA: TGCGCCAGCAGCTTGGTGGGGGACACGGATCAGCCCCAGCATTTT. Its translation is CASSLVGDTDQPQHF. The full variable domain, in which reference TRBV5-1 and TRBJ1-5 provide the parts outside the CDR3, is KAGVTQTPRYLIKTRGQQVTLSCSPISGHRSVSWYQQTPGQGLQFLFEYFSETQRNKGNFPGRFSGRQFSNSRSEMNVSTLELGDSALYLCASSLVGDTDQPQHFGDGTRLSIL.

The rearrangement links TRBV6-6 to TRBJ1-1; D not certain. Trimming took off 5 bases at V and 2 bases at J, with 12 bases between the two ends. This CDR3 spans 14 amino acids. Germline V gene sequence: CDR1 MNHNY, CDR2 SVGAGI (reference sequence). CDR3 sequence reads: CASSGLKYNTEAFF. CDR3 nucleotide sequence: TGTGCCAGCAGTGGCCTCAAGTACAACACTGAAGCTTTCTTT.

This clone came up a few times. The V gene is TRBV30, the J gene TRBJ2-5; D might be TRBD1 (5 bases). V lost 8 bases and J lost 4, with 23 bases in between. Per germline, CDR1 GTSNPN and CDR2 SVGIG (reference sequence). CDR3 length: 15 amino acids. CDR3 sequence reads: CASGAAKRKGETQYF. CDR3 nucleotide sequence: TGTGCCAGTGGGGCCGCCAAGAGAAAAGGAGAGACCCAGTACTTC.

This clone was detected a few times. The CDR3 DNA is TGCAGCGTTGAAGATCCCACCCGGAGAGAGCAGTACTTC. The encoded protein is CSVEDPTRREQYF. The chain is built from TRBV29-1 and TRBJ2-7; no clear D. The CDR3 contains 13 residues. V gave up 0 bases and J gave up 7 bases, with 13 bases separating them. Germline V gene data show CDR1 as SQVTM and CDR2 as ANQGSEA.